Below are 6 T cell receptor beta chains sequenced from a single sample in a study of T cell responses to AZD1222 COVID-19 vaccine. Using immunoSEQ multiplex PCR, the repertoire was profiled, and TCRdb retains in-frame clones only, with some absent. This sample has tens of thousands of clones; roughly four fifths occur once, and the top ten carry about 5.8%. Specimen: peripheral blood, collected on day 0 of AZD1222 vaccination. The receptors were sampled from an adult in good health.

This sequence joins TRBV19 and TRBJ1-1; no firm D call. Germline V gives CDR1 LNHDA, CDR2 SQIVND (reference sequence). V lost 3 bases and J lost 0, with 8 bases in between. CDR3 length equals 14 residues. The CDR3 sequence: CASSIGHLNTEAFF. The CDR3 DNA is TGTGCCAGTAGTATCGGGCACTTGAACACTGAAGCTTTCTTT. Combining the CDR3 with reference TRBV19 and TRBJ1-1 gives the whole variable domain DGGITQSPKYLFRKEGQNVTLSCEQNLNHDAMYWYRQDPGQGLRLIYYSQIVNDFQKGDIAEGYSVSREKKESFPLTVTSAQKNPTAFYLCASSIGHLNTEAFFGQGTRLTVV.

The chain has TRBV3-1 (or the pseudogene TRBV3-2) and TRBJ1-1, with D possibly matching TRBD1 (6 bases). Looked up from germline, CDR1 is LGHDT and CDR2 is YNNKEL (reference sequence). Between the trimmed V and J ends, which lost 0 bases and 1 base, there was a span of 15 bases. This CDR3 is 17 amino acids long. The CDR3 DNA sequence: TGTGCCAGCAGCCAAGATGCCCGCCGGGGGCGGAACACTGAAGCTTTCTTT. Translation: CASSQDARRGRNTEAFF.

V gene TRBV18 combines with J gene TRBJ2-2; 8 bases are shared with TRBD2. CDR1 is KGHSH, CDR2 LQKENI, per germline. Trimming removed 0 bases from V and 4 bases from J; junction bases left unmatched: 7. The CDR3 has 17 residues. The CDR3 sequence is CASSPPEAGVSTGELFF. DNA of the CDR3: TGTGCCAGCTCACCACCGGAAGCGGGGGTTTCCACCGGGGAGCTGTTTTTT.

CDR3 bases: TGTGCCAGCAGCCGACGTGGGACATTTTCCTCTGGGGCCAACGTCCTGACTTTC. It codes for CASSRRGTFSSGANVLTF. This chain uses TRBV6-6 with TRBJ2-6; possibly TRBD1 for D (6 bases). Germline lookup yields CDR1 MNHNY and CDR2 SVGAGI (reference sequence). CDR3 length: 18 amino acids. Trimming shortened V by 6 bases and J by 0 bases, and 18 bases separated the two germline ends.

The chain combines TRBV7-9 with TRBJ1-4, with D hard to call. Germline-derived CDR1 and CDR2 are SEHNR and FQNEAQ (reference sequence). V lost 5 bases and J lost 8, with 15 bases in between. This CDR3 contains 14 residues. This chain's CDR3 is CASSPPGGGEKLFF. CDR3 coding DNA: TGTGCCAGCAGCCCCCCCGGCGGTGGGGAAAAACTGTTTTTT.

This chain joins TRBV15 and TRBJ1-5; 7 bases fit TRBD1. The CDR3 is made up of 14 amino acids. Per the germline V gene, CDR1 is LNHNV and CDR2 is YYDKDF (reference sequence). Trimming took 8 bases from V and 5 from J; bases not matched to a gene: 9. In DNA form, the CDR3 reads TGTGCCACCGGCCGGGACAGCTACGATCAGCCCCAGCATTTT. Its protein product is CATGRDSYDQPQHF.